Shown below are 11 T cell receptor beta chains from a single sample sequenced in a study of identical twins (dated by TCRdb to 2015 to 2016). Receptors were amplified or captured by 5' RACE. The instrument was an Illumina HiSeq 2000. The public reads were quality trimmed at Q25 with fastp and then assembled into clones with MiXCR by TCRdb, keeping productive beta chains. Each entry is one CDR3 protein sequence, shown with its most common DNA and genes. Present in this sample are hundreds of thousands of distinct CDR3 sequences, around 6% of which were seen just once. The top ten clones comprise around 1.9% of the sample. The sequenced sample was naive T cells sorted from blood. Reading the label with the study, this specimen's cell subset or site is: cells isolated with a human naive T-cell isolation kit. These TCRs come from a man aged 18 to 35 in good health.

This clonotype was detected many times. The CDR3 sequence: CASSLTQAGELFF. Here the CDR3 DNA reads TGTGCCAGCAGTCTCACTCAGGCCGGGGAGCTGTTTTTT. This rearrangement joins TRBV28 to TRBJ2-2; no reliable D call. The V gene lost 5 bases and the J gene lost 6 bases, with 10 bases spanning the gap. Germline V gene sequence: CDR1 MDHEN, CDR2 SYDVKM. The CDR3 has 13 residues.

This clonotype came up many times. V and J are TRBV12-3 or TRBV12-4 and TRBJ2-1; D is possibly TRBD2 (6 bases). The CDR3 extends over 14 amino acids. Trimming shortened V by 7 bases and J by 4 bases, and 14 bases separated the two germline ends. The chain's CDR3 is CASIGGVGYNEQFF. CDR3 bases: TGTGCCAGCATTGGAGGGGTAGGGTACAATGAGCAGTTCTTC.

This clonotype was observed many times. The rearrangement joins TRBV29-1 to TRBJ2-3, with TRBD2 matching 9 bases. Germline CDR1 reads SQVTM; CDR2 reads ANQGSEA. With V trimmed by 7 bases and J by 4 bases, 9 bases remained unmatched. The CDR3 contains 14 residues. The CDR3 bases are TGCAGCGCCCAAGTAGTAGCGGGAGCAGATACGCAGTATTTT. As protein: CSAQVVAGADTQYF.

This clonotype has only a few counts. The V gene is TRBV6-1, the J gene TRBJ2-7, with D perhaps matching TRBD1 (5 bases). Germline V gene data show CDR1 as MNHNS and CDR2 as SASEGT. With 8 bases removed from V and 9 bases from J, the gap between germline ends came to 11 bases. This CDR3 spans 10 amino acids. The CDR3 loop is CASARDGQYV. The CDR3 DNA reads TGTGCCAGCGCCAGGGATGGGCAGTACGTC.

This clonotype was counted between two and nine times. The chain uses TRBV20-1 and TRBJ1-1; D unclear. V lost 5 bases, J lost 5 bases, and 9 bases lay in between. CDR3 length: 11 residues. Germline V gene lookup returns CDR1 DFQATT and CDR2 SNEGSKA (reference sequence). The DNA of the CDR3 is TGCAGTGCTCAGTTGGGTACTGAAGCTTTCTTT. Amino acids: CSAQLGTEAFF.

This clonotype was observed many times. The chain recombines TRBV20-1 with TRBJ2-1, with TRBD2 matching over 10 bases. CDR3 length: 15 residues. Trimming removed 3 bases from V and 9 bases from J; junction bases left unmatched: 11. Germline V lookup: CDR1 DFQATT, CDR2 SNEGSKA (reference sequence). Written as DNA, the CDR3 is TGCAGTGCTAGGAGGAGCGGGAGGGCCGGGGGTGAGCAGTTCTTC. Translation: CSARRSGRAGGEQFF.

This rearrangement joins TRBV7-2 to TRBJ2-5; 10 bases map to TRBD2. CDR3 length: 20 amino acids. J gave up 1 base and V 0 bases, and 14 bases lay outside the gene matches. Germline CDR1 reads SGHTA; CDR2 reads FQGNSA. The DNA for the CDR3 is TGTGCCAGCAGCTTAGCGTCGCGGCTAGCGGGAGTGGGAGGCCAAGAGACCCAGTACTTC. This gives the protein CASSLASRLAGVGGQETQYF.

This clonotype was observed many times. The chain has TRBV5-1 and TRBJ2-2; possible D gene TRBD2, 7 bases. CDR3 length: 14 amino acids. The germline V gene has CDR1 SGHRS and CDR2 YFSETQ. The germline V and J ends were trimmed by 6 bases and 2 bases, with 11 bases remaining between them. The CDR3 bases are TGCGCCAGCACGGCGGGGGCTAACACCGGGGAGCTGTTTTTT. It yields the protein CASTAGANTGELFF.

This rearrangement joins TRBV15 to TRBJ2-5; 7 bases agree with TRBD1. This CDR3 comprises 14 residues. Per germline, CDR1 LNHNV and CDR2 YYDKDF (reference sequence). The trim removed 0 bases at V and 5 bases at J, leaving 3 bases unmatched. CDR3 amino acids: CATSRDQTGETQYF. CDR3 sequence (DNA): TGTGCCACCAGCAGAGATCAGACAGGGGAGACCCAGTACTTC.

This clonotype has just a few counts. The chain is built from TRBV25-1 and TRBJ2-1, with 9 positions matching TRBD2. The CDR3 totals 15 residues. Germline assignment: CDR1 MGHDK and CDR2 SYGVNS. The trim removed 3 bases at V and 6 bases at J, leaving 6 bases unmatched. The CDR3: CASSDPGLAPNEQFF. For the CDR3, the DNA is TGTGCCAGCAGTGATCCGGGACTAGCACCCAATGAGCAGTTCTTC.

Remarks on this clonotype: This could be a read error, since a much larger clone is one nucleotide away. V is TRBV12-3 or TRBV12-4 and J is TRBJ1-1, with D uncertain. Trimming stripped 5 bases from V and 1 base from J, with 11 bases between. This CDR3 is built from 14 residues. The CDR3 nucleotides read TGTGCCAGCAGTCGGACGGCCAGGAACACTGAAGCTTTCTTT. Its translation: CASSRTARNTEAFF.